The 15 T cell receptor beta chains below all came from one sample that was sequenced in a study of vaccination and CD4 T cells after COVID-19. Regarding treatment: approximately 10-day PBMC culture with coronavirus spike peptide pools or control peptides (ViraFEST assay). These TCRs' antigens remain unknown. Sequencing of the DNA from cultured CD4+ T cells was carried out with the Oncomine TCR Beta short-read assay. TCRdb independently ran MiXCR on the PCR reads; one entry per CDR3 protein. This sample has over 7,500 distinct CDR3 sequences, with about 26% found just once. The sequences come from CD4+ T cells from blood, cultured in vitro, collected after SARS-CoV-2 vaccination. The source of these receptors is a human donor who had recovered from COVID-19.

This rearrangement joins TRBV7-2 to TRBJ1-4; unclear D gene. Germline V lookup: CDR1 SGHTA, CDR2 FQGNSA. The CDR3 spans 14 residues. V was clipped by 3 bases and J by 7 bases, with 12 bases between them. CDR3 nucleotide sequence: TGTGCCAGCAGCTTCCCGGGCATTAGTGAAAAACTGTTTTTT. This encodes CASSFPGISEKLFF.

The chain uses TRBV10-2 and TRBJ1-5, with D tentatively TRBD1 (6 bases). V was shortened by 6 bases and J by 1 base, with 13 bases between the two germline ends. The CDR3 is 15 residues long. The germline CDR1 and CDR2 sequences are WSHSY and SAAADI. CDR3 bases: TGCGCCAGCAGAGGGGGGGGTAGGAGCAATCAGCCCCAGCATTTT. This sequence encodes CASRGGGRSNQPQHF.

In its sample, this clonotype was seen once. The chain links TRBV4-3 to TRBJ2-7; no clear D. Looked up from germline, CDR1 is LGHNA and CDR2 is YSLEER. The CDR3 totals 16 residues. V shed 2 bases and J shed 4 bases, with 18 bases lying between them. The CDR3 bases are TGCGCCAGCAGCCAATCTGGGATCGGCCAGAGATACGAGCAGTACTTC. Amino acid sequence: CASSQSGIGQRYEQYF.

This clonotype has a handful of counts. This chain joins TRBV7-2 and TRBJ1-5; D gene ambiguous. CDR1 SGHTA and CDR2 FQGNSA come from the germline V gene. The CDR3 is made up of 15 amino acids. Trimming left V 4 bases short and J 6 bases short, with 16 bases between. The CDR3 bases are TGTGCCAGCAGCTCCACCCCCGGGGTGGGTCAGCCCCAGCATTTT. Encoded protein: CASSSTPGVGQPQHF.

V and J are TRBV6-5 and TRBJ2-7, with 8 nucleotides matching TRBD2. The CDR3 covers 15 residues. J lost 4 bases, V lost 2 bases, and 7 bases had no gene match. Germline CDR1 MNHEY, CDR2 SVGAGI. The CDR3 loop reads CASSYPSGSRYEQYF. DNA of the CDR3: TGTGCCAGCAGTTACCCCAGCGGGAGCAGGTACGAGCAGTACTTC.

To note about this clonotype: One end of the junction fails to match germline, which may point to a read error. J is TRBJ1-1 and V is TRBV6-2 or TRBV6-3, with D hard to call. CDR1 and CDR2 from the germline V gene are MNHEY and SVGEGT. This CDR3 comprises 15 residues. The CDR3 DNA follows: TGTGCCAGCAGTTACTCGGGCAGGACCAACACTGAAGCTCTCTTT. Translated, it gives CASSYSGRTNTEALF.

This clonotype appeared a few times. The CDR3 protein is CASRAGRHTEAFF. The CDR3 DNA is TGTGCCAGCAGGGCAGGCCGGCACACTGAAGCTTTCTTT. This chain uses TRBV28 with TRBJ1-1; no definite D call. CDR3 size: 13 residues. From germline, CDR1 is MDHEN and CDR2 SYDVKM. V lost 6 bases, J lost 3 bases, and 11 bases lay in between. The variable domain in full, with the rest retrieved from reference TRBV28 and TRBJ1-1, is DVKVTQSSRYLVKRTGEKVFLECVQDMDHENMFWYRQDPGLGLRLIYFSYDVKMKEKGDIPEGYSVSREKKERFSLILESASTNQTSMYLCASRAGRHTEAFFGQGTRLTVV.

The gene calls are TRBV27 and TRBJ2-7; tentative D call: TRBD1 (5 bases). The CDR3 is 14 amino acids. Looked up from germline, CDR1 is MNHEY and CDR2 is SMNVEV (reference sequence). The CDR3 region is CAFDAGPQLYEQYF. In DNA form, the CDR3 reads TGTGCATTCGACGCAGGGCCGCAGCTGTACGAGCAGTACTTC.

By sample share, this clonotype is medium-sized (0.01 to 0.1%). The chain combines TRBV7-8 with TRBJ2-7; 8 bases are shared with TRBD2. Germline CDR1 and CDR2: SGHVS and FQNEAQ. This CDR3 region has 16 residues. V dropped 5 bases and J dropped 6; count of bases not matched to a gene: 15. The CDR3 reads CASSPTPLADHPEQYF. DNA for the CDR3: TGTGCCAGCAGCCCAACCCCACTAGCGGACCATCCCGAGCAGTACTTC. Variable domain in full (rest from reference TRBV7-8 and TRBJ2-7): GAGVSQSPRYKVAKRGQDVALRCDPISGHVSLFWYQQALGQGPEFLTYFQNEAQLDKSGLPSDRFFAERPEGSVSTLKIQRTQQEDSAVYLCASSPTPLADHPEQYFGPGTRLTVT.

The chain has TRBV7-2 and TRBJ1-4; 7 bases line up with TRBD1. This CDR3 is 15 amino acids long. Looked up from germline, CDR1 is SGHTA and CDR2 is FQGNSA. V trimming: 4 bases; J trimming: 4 bases; junction bases outside the gene matches: 6. The CDR3 nucleotides are TGTGCCAGCAGCTCGGGGACAGTCAATAATGAAAAACTGTTTTTT. It yields the protein CASSSGTVNNEKLFF.

This clonotype showed up just a few times. The chain uses TRBV28 and TRBJ2-6; TRBD1 matches at 7 bases. In germline, CDR1 is MDHEN, CDR2 SYDVKM. Unmatched junction bases numbered 3, after V lost 7 bases and J lost 0 bases. This CDR3 contains 15 residues. CDR3 sequence: CASKSGGSGANVLTF. CDR3 bases: TGTGCCAGCAAATCAGGGGGCTCTGGGGCCAACGTCCTGACTTTC.

This CDR3 reads CSARAGTFYGYTF. For the CDR3, the DNA is TGCAGTGCTAGAGCCGGGACCTTCTATGGCTACACCTTC. This chain uses TRBV20-1 with TRBJ1-2, with D perhaps TRBD1 (5 bases). V was clipped by 1 base and J by 4 bases, with 10 bases between them. Germline lookup yields CDR1 DFQATT and CDR2 SNEGSKA (reference sequence). This CDR3 spans 13 amino acids.

This chain joins TRBV7-2 and TRBJ2-1, with TRBD2 matching over 9 bases. The V and J ends lost 1 base and 8 bases, in that order; junction bases with no gene match: 9. Germline CDR1 SGHTA, CDR2 FQGNSA. The CDR3 sequence is 16 residues long. CDR3 DNA sequence: TGTGCCAGCAGCTTAGGGGCGGGAGGGTTAGTATATGAGCAGTTCTTC. Translated: CASSLGAGGLVYEQFF.

The chain combines TRBV28 with TRBJ1-2; D uncertain. Germline V gene lookup returns CDR1 MDHEN and CDR2 SYDVKM. V was shortened by 7 bases and J by 5 bases, with 20 bases between the two germline ends. The CDR3 is 15 residues long. The chain's CDR3 is CASKGQIVPGYGYTF. The DNA of the CDR3 is TGTGCCAGCAAAGGCCAGATTGTCCCGGGTTATGGCTACACCTTC.

The chain is built from TRBV4-3 and TRBJ1-2; D gene unclear. Per germline, CDR1 LGHNA and CDR2 YSLEER. The length of the CDR3 is 17 residues. Deletions cut 0 bases from V and 0 bases from J, with 14 bases between. The CDR3 region has the DNA TGCGCCAGCAGCCAAGACCCCCCAGCATATGCTAACTATGGCTACACCTTC. This gives the protein CASSQDPPAYANYGYTF.